This T cell receptor (beta chain) stems from a study of cytomegalovirus exposure and HLA in healthy donors. Deletions cut 5 bases from V and 9 bases from J, with 20 bases between. The CDR3 is 15 amino acids. Germline assignment: CDR1 MNHEY and CDR2 SVGAGI. The primer mix had 60 Vbeta and 13 Jbeta primers. Using immunoSEQ multiplex PCR, the repertoire was profiled, and TCRdb retains in-frame clones only, with some absent. The data hold 100,000 to 120,000 clones, with about 80% observed a single time. The specimen sequenced was PBMCs. This TCR was recovered from a woman aged 55-75 years in good health and CMV-seropositive. V gene TRBV6-5 combines with J gene TRBJ1-5; D unclear. The CDR3 sequence is CASSVGLGLGSPQHF. The CDR3 DNA follows: TGTGCCAGCAGTGTGGGTCTTGGGCTGGGTTCGCCCCAGCATTTT.